These 21 T cell receptor beta chains were sequenced from one sample in a study of T cell clonotyping in hematopoietic cell transplantation. Generated by immunoSEQ multiplex PCR, the TCRdb table keeps only in-frame clones and is missing some. The sample records roughly 13,000 clones, about nine tenths being singletons. Material: PBMCs, obtained 100 days after allogeneic stem cell transplant. The receptors come from a female patient in her fifties or sixties who had an allogeneic stem cell transplant from an unrelated donor, so the T cells may come from the graft donor. Some clones in this sample may be carry-over from other donors' samples.

J is TRBJ2-3 and V is TRBV4-2; D is uncertain. Trimming removed 5 bases from V and 2 bases from J, with 14 bases in between. CDR1 is LGHNA, CDR2 YNFKEQ, per germline. There are 15 residues in the CDR3. The CDR3 DNA is TGTGCCAGCAGCATGGGAACTCAGCACACAGATACGCAGTATTTT. It encodes CASSMGTQHTDTQYF.

This clone showed up just once. The chain employs TRBV19 and TRBJ1-2; weak D call: TRBD1 (5 bases). CDR1 LNHDA and CDR2 SQIVND come from the germline V gene (reference sequence). Trimming removed 2 bases from V and 5 bases from J, with 21 bases in between. The CDR3 extends over 17 amino acids. The CDR3 spells CASSISRALIPFYGYTF. As DNA, the CDR3 is TGTGCCAGTAGTATAAGCAGGGCGCTGATTCCTTTTTATGGCTACACCTTC. The variable domain in full, with the rest retrieved from reference TRBV19 and TRBJ1-2, is DGGITQSPKYLFRKEGQNVTLSCEQNLNHDAMYWYRQDPGQGLRLIYYSQIVNDFQKGDIAEGYSVSREKKESFPLTVTSAQKNPTAFYLCASSISRALIPFYGYTFGSGTRLTVV.

The chain employs TRBV5-5 and TRBJ2-5, with no clear D. Per germline, CDR1 SGHKS and CDR2 YYEKEE (reference sequence). This CDR3 region has 16 residues. V gave up 4 bases and J gave up 2 bases, with 18 bases separating them. The CDR3 protein is CASSKSGLGWQETQYF. DNA for the CDR3: TGTGCCAGCAGCAAATCTGGTTTGGGGTGGCAAGAGACCCAGTACTTC.

The CDR3 nucleotides read TGCGCCAGCAGCAGCGACAGCTACGAGCAGTACTTC. This sequence encodes CASSSDSYEQYF. The chain is built from TRBV5-1 and TRBJ2-7; tentative D call: TRBD1 (5 bases). The V end lost 4 bases, the J end lost 3 bases, and 8 bases lay between the germline ends. This CDR3 is built from 12 residues. Germline loops: CDR1 SGHRS, CDR2 YFSETQ.

The V gene is TRBV11-2, the J gene TRBJ1-1; D gene ambiguous. Germline CDR1 is SGHAT and CDR2 is FQNNGV. Trimming stripped 1 base from V and 7 bases from J, with 13 bases between. CDR3 length equals 14 residues. CDR3 amino acids: CASSLVTSGGEAFF. The CDR3 region has the DNA TGTGCCAGCAGCTTAGTCACCTCGGGAGGTGAAGCTTTCTTT.

The chain links TRBV29-1 to TRBJ2-7, with a weak D call TRBD1 (6 bases). The ends were cut back, 7 bases at V and 2 bases at J, with 15 bases in the middle. The CDR3 runs to 13 residues. Germline CDR1 and CDR2: SQVTM and ANQGSEA. CDR3 amino acids: CSAQGGPTYEQYF. CDR3 bases: TGCAGCGCTCAAGGGGGACCGACCTACGAGCAGTACTTC.

The rearrangement links TRBV6-5 to TRBJ1-4, with TRBD1 matching over 9 bases. In germline, CDR1 is MNHEY, CDR2 SVGAGI. CDR3 size: 16 residues. V trimming: 0 bases; J trimming: 7 bases; junction bases outside the gene matches: 6. The CDR3 loop is CASSYSIGTGTEKLFF. The CDR3 DNA reads as TGTGCCAGCAGTTACTCGATAGGGACAGGGACTGAAAAACTGTTTTTT.

This chain uses TRBV28 with TRBJ2-1; D is uncertain. The germline V gene has CDR1 MDHEN and CDR2 SYDVKM. This CDR3 contains 16 residues. V lost 5 bases, J lost 2 bases, and 16 bases lay in between. CDR3 amino acids: CASSTMTLPPYNEQFF. DNA of the CDR3: TGTGCCAGCAGTACAATGACTCTCCCACCCTACAATGAGCAGTTCTTC.

The chain recombines TRBV2 with TRBJ1-6; D is undetermined. V was clipped by 6 bases and J by 6 bases, with 15 bases between them. CDR1 and CDR2 (germline): SNHLY, FYNNEI. This CDR3 is built from 15 residues. The CDR3 region is CASRRTDLGNSPLHF. In nucleotides, the CDR3 is TGTGCCAGCAGACGAACGGACTTGGGTAATTCACCCCTCCACTTT.

The gene calls are TRBV5-1 and TRBJ1-3, with D unresolved. The CDR3 spans 16 residues. The germline V gene encodes CDR1 SGHRS and CDR2 YFSETQ. Trimming took 4 bases from V and 2 from J, leaving 16 bases between them. CDR3 nucleotide sequence: TGCGCCAGCAGCCGTACGATCGTGGGGACTGGAAACACCATATATTTT. Amino acid sequence: CASSRTIVGTGNTIYF.

CDR3 sequence: CAWRGGTLNSPLHF. The CDR3 nucleotides are TGTGCCTGGAGGGGCGGGACACTAAATTCACCCCTCCACTTT. This chain links TRBV30 with TRBJ1-6, with D maybe TRBD1 (6 bases). Germline V gene sequence: CDR1 GTSNPN, CDR2 SVGIG (reference sequence). The CDR3 is made up of 14 amino acids. Trimming pared 3 bases from V and 7 bases from J, leaving 13 bases between.

This sequence joins TRBV19 and TRBJ1-2; a weak D match, TRBD1 (5 bases). V lost 4 bases and J lost 1, with 10 bases in between. CDR3 length: 14 residues. Germline CDR1 LNHDA, CDR2 SQIVND (reference sequence). The CDR3 DNA is TGTGCCAGTAGTACACTCAGGGATAACTATGGCTACACCTTC. Protein product: CASSTLRDNYGYTF.

This clone came up a few times. The chain combines TRBV5-4 with TRBJ1-1; D is uncertain. Germline V gene lookup returns CDR1 SGHNT and CDR2 YYREEE (reference sequence). This CDR3 region has 14 residues. The V end lost 3 bases, the J end lost 1 base, and 10 bases lay between the germline ends. The CDR3 region is CASSWTMGNTEAFF. The CDR3 DNA sequence: TGTGCCAGCAGCTGGACCATGGGGAACACTGAAGCTTTCTTT.

The rearrangement uses TRBV5-6 and TRBJ2-5; TRBD2 agrees at 9 bases. This CDR3 is built from 14 residues. Trimming at V came to 0 bases and at J to 4 bases, leaving 1 base not matched to a gene. Looked up from germline, CDR1 is SGHDT and CDR2 is YYEEEE. CDR3 in DNA: TGTGCCAGCAGCTTGGGCGGGGGGGCAGAGACCCAGTACTTC. Translation: CASSLGGGAETQYF.

This clone was counted a single time. The J gene is TRBJ2-1, the V gene TRBV5-1; 9 bases line up with TRBD2. This CDR3 has 14 amino acids. The V and J ends lost 2 bases and 8 bases, in that order; junction bases with no gene match: 5. The germline V gene has CDR1 SGHRS and CDR2 YFSETQ. The CDR3 here is CASSLAGGGYEQFF. The CDR3 DNA sequence: TGCGCCAGCAGCTTAGCGGGAGGAGGGTATGAGCAGTTCTTC.

Details on this clone: Other DNA sequences from this sample encode an identical CDR3 as well. The gene calls are TRBV2 and TRBJ1-5, with TRBD1 identical over 7 bases. CDR1 is SNHLY and CDR2 is FYNNEI in the germline V gene. The V segment lost 2 bases and the J segment 4 bases; nucleotides outside the gene matches: 2. The CDR3 has 14 residues. The CDR3: CASSEQGGNQPQHF. DNA of the CDR3: TGTGCCAGCAGTGAACAGGGGGGGAATCAGCCCCAGCATTTT. The full variable domain, completed using reference TRBV2 and TRBJ1-5, is EPEVTQTPSHQVTQMGQEVILRCVPISNHLYFYWYRQILGQKVEFLVSFYNNEISEKSEIFDDQFSVERPDGSNFTLKIRSTKLEDSAMYFCASSEQGGNQPQHFGDGTRLSIL.

The chain combines TRBV19 with TRBJ1-5, with 9 nucleotides matching TRBD1. CDR1 LNHDA and CDR2 SQIVND come from the germline V gene (reference sequence). CDR3 length equals 14 residues. V dropped 8 bases and J dropped 5; count of bases not matched to a gene: 7. The CDR3 DNA follows: TGTGCCAGTTCCGGACAGGGGAACCATCAGCCCCAGCATTTT. Amino acids: CASSGQGNHQPQHF.

The CDR3 loop is CAWSVKRGGISYEQYF. The CDR3 DNA reads TGTGCCTGGAGTGTAAAGCGCGGGGGGATTTCCTACGAGCAGTACTTC. J is TRBJ2-7 and V is TRBV30; 8 bases align to TRBD2. V lost 0 bases to trimming and J lost 1 base; unmatched junction nucleotides: 8. Germline V gene lookup returns CDR1 GTSNPN and CDR2 SVGIG (reference sequence). This CDR3 has 16 residues.

The gene calls are TRBV2 and TRBJ2-1; D is possibly TRBD2 (6 bases). CDR1 is SNHLY and CDR2 is FYNNEI in the germline V gene. Trimming left V 7 bases short and J 0 bases short, with 13 bases between. CDR3 length: 15 amino acids. The CDR3 spells CASKFGGSSYNEQFF. In DNA form, the CDR3 reads TGTGCCAGCAAATTCGGGGGTAGCTCCTACAATGAGCAGTTCTTC.

The J gene is TRBJ1-1, the V gene TRBV28, with 10 nucleotides matching TRBD1. The CDR3 runs 14 residues. Germline CDR1 is MDHEN and CDR2 is SYDVKM. The junction had 2 bases not matched to a gene; V was cut back by 2 bases and J by 5 bases. In nucleotides, the CDR3 is TGTGCCAGCAGTTTAGGGGACAGGGGTACTGAAGCTTTCTTT. Translated, it gives CASSLGDRGTEAFF.

The V and J genes are TRBV28 and TRBJ1-5; TRBD1 is a possible D gene (5 bases). Per germline, CDR1 MDHEN and CDR2 SYDVKM. Trimming pared 10 bases from V and 3 bases from J, leaving 16 bases between. The CDR3 length is 14 residues. This CDR3 is CAIRSGEINQPQHF. CDR3 nucleotides: TGTGCCATCAGATCGGGGGAGATCAATCAGCCCCAGCATTTT.